This T cell receptor (beta chain) was identified during a study of immune characterization of retroperitoneal liposarcoma. By share, this clonotype counts as medium-sized. MiXCR, applied by TCRdb to the PCR reads, yields one record per CDR3 protein. The sample yields about 3,000 distinct CDR3 sequences, 40% to 55% seen once. Sequenced input: tumor tissue. The clonotype comes from a male donor with retroperitoneal liposarcoma.

CDR3 sequence (DNA): TGTGCCAGCAGCTTAGGACTCGAGCAGTACTTC. It is translated as CASSLGLEQYF. The chain employs TRBV7-9 and TRBJ2-1; unclear D gene. The J call may not be correct, given that the DNA end is closer to TRBJ2-7. This CDR3 is built from 11 residues. Germline CDR1 and CDR2: SEHNR and FQNEAQ (reference sequence).